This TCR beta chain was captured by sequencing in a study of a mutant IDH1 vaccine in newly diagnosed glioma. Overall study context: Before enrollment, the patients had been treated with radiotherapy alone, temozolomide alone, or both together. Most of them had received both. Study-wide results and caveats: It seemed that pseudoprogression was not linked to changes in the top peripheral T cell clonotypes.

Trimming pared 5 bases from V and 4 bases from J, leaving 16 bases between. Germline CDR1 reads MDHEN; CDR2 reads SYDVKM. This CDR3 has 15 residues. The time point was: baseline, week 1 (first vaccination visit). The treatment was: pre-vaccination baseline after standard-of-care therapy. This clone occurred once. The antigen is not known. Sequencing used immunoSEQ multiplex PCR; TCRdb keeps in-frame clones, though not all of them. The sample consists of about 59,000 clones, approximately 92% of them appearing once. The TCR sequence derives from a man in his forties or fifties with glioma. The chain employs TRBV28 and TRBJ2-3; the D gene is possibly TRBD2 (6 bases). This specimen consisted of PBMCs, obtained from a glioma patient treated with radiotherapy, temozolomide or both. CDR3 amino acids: CASSARDSLSDTQYF. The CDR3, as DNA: TGTGCCAGCAGTGCTCGGGACTCCCTCTCAGATACGCAGTATTTT. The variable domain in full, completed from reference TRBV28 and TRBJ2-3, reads DVKVTQSSRYLVKRTGEKVFLECVQDMDHENMFWYRQDPGLGLRLIYFSYDVKMKEKGDIPEGYSVSREKKERFSLILESASTNQTSMYLCASSARDSLSDTQYFGPGTRLTVL.